This is a list of T cell receptor beta chains from one sample in a study of blood T cell repertoires in COVID-19. The assay was immunoSEQ multiplex PCR, and TCRdb's table has in-frame clones only and misses some. The sample lists roughly 140,000 clones, over 75% occurring once. The source material was peripheral blood. The receptor source for this set is a man in his 60s with active or convalescent COVID-19. Both conserved end residues are part of each CDR3. A D gene is named only where the DNA matches it firmly. For some rows the clone size is stated as once, few or many, or as a class when expanded; others skip it.

J	size	V	D	DNA	CDR3
TRBJ2-2	-	TRBV30	TRBD1	TGTGCCTGGAAGGGACAGGTTTTTACCGGGGAGCTGTTTTTT	CAWKGQVFTGELFF
TRBJ2-7	few	TRBV28	-	TGTGCCAGCATTAGGGGCTCCACCTACGAGCAGTACTTC	CASIRGSTYEQYF
TRBJ2-1	-	TRBV10-2	-	TGCGCCAGCACCCGGGAGAGATACAATGAGCAGTTCTTC	CASTRERYNEQFF
TRBJ1-5	-	TRBV19	-	TGTGCCAGTGGGGAGGGGCGCGGAGGCAATCAGCCCCAGCATTTT	CASGEGRGGNQPQHF
TRBJ2-2	-	TRBV4-1	TRBD1	TGCGCCAGCAGCCAAGATAGGGGGAAACAGGGGGCTTACACCGGGGAGCTGTTTTTT	CASSQDRGKQGAYTGELFF
TRBJ2-2	-	TRBV9	-	TGTGCCAGCAGCTTCCTCACCGGGGAGCTGTTTTTT	CASSFLTGELFF
TRBJ2-2	-	TRBV11-2	-	TGTGCCAGCAGCCCTACCCGGGGTGGCTGGTCCGGGGAGCTGTTTTTT	CASSPTRGGWSGELFF
TRBJ1-2	-	TRBV6-1	-	TGTGCCAGCAGTGAAGCGCGGCAGGGGCTTGGCTACACCTTC	CASSEARQGLGYTF
TRBJ1-1	-	TRBV3-1/TRBV3-2	-	TGTGCCAGCAGCCAGTACGATGGAGGGCTGGCTGAAGCTTTCTTT	CASSQYDGGLAEAFF
TRBJ1-5	-	TRBV7-9	-	TGTGCCAGCAGCTTAGCGAACAGGGAGAATCAGCCCCAGCATTTT	CASSLANRENQPQHF
TRBJ1-1	-	TRBV4-3	-	TGCGCCAGCAGCCAAGACGGGGGGAGCACTGAAGCTTTCTTT	CASSQDGGSTEAFF
TRBJ2-7	few	TRBV6-5	-	TGTGCCAGCGGCAGGGGTTGGCACGAGCAGTACTTC	CASGRGWHEQYF
TRBJ2-1	-	TRBV19	TRBD2	TGTGCCAGTAGTACCCGGACTAGCGGGAGTTCCTACAATGAGCAGTTCTTC	CASSTRTSGSSYNEQFF
TRBJ2-3	few	TRBV2	TRBD2	TGTGCCGCATTGGGACTAGCGGGAGTGCTGTATTTT	CAALGLAGVLYF
TRBJ1-2	-	TRBV5-4	TRBD1	TGTGCCAGCAGCCCCCAGGGGGGCGGGGGGTATGGCTACACCTTC	CASSPQGGGGYGYTF
TRBJ2-1	-	TRBV29-1	-	TGCAGCGTTGAAGATCTGCGGCGGCGTGAGCAGTTCTTC	CSVEDLRRREQFF
TRBJ2-2	-	TRBV10-1	TRBD2	TGCGCCATGCGACTAGCGGGGAACACCGGGGAGCTGTTTTTT	CAMRLAGNTGELFF
TRBJ2-1	-	TRBV6-5	TRBD2	TGTGCCAGCAGTTACGGGGGGGGCAATGAGCAGTTCTTC	CASSYGGGNEQFF
TRBJ2-3	-	TRBV18	-	TGTGCCAGCTCACCAAATCCCTACAGACGGTTAAGCACAGATACGCAGTATTTT	CASSPNPYRRLSTDTQYF
TRBJ2-7	-	TRBV9	TRBD1	TGTGCCAGCAGCCTTGGACAGGGGGTTTCCTACGAGCAGTACTTC	CASSLGQGVSYEQYF
TRBJ2-3	-	TRBV9	-	TGTGCCAGCAGCGTAGAGGGACACCAGTGGCGTGCAGATACGCAGTATTTT	CASSVEGHQWRADTQYF
TRBJ1-2	-	TRBV6-5	-	TGTGCCAGCATGGGACTTCAACAGAACTATGGCTACACCTTC	CASMGLQQNYGYTF
TRBJ2-7	-	TRBV27	-	TGTGCCAGCAGAGCCAGGGGACTAAAGGACGAGCAGTACTTC	CASRARGLKDEQYF
TRBJ2-5	-	TRBV14	TRBD1	TGTGCCAGCAGCTACGATACAGGGGGCGCGAAGGGAGAGACCCAGTACTTC	CASSYDTGGAKGETQYF
TRBJ1-3	-	TRBV28	-	TGTGCCAGCAGTTTACTGAGGTCTGGAAACACCATATATTTT	CASSLLRSGNTIYF
TRBJ2-3	-	TRBV4-1	-	TGCGCCAGCAGCCAAGAACTTTCCACAGATACGCAGTATTTT	CASSQELSTDTQYF
TRBJ1-1	once	TRBV5-3	TRBD1	TGTGCCAGAAGCTCAGACGGGACAGAAGGCCCTGAAGCTTTCTTT	CARSSDGTEGPEAFF
TRBJ2-1	few	TRBV7-2	-	TGTGCCAGCAGCTTAGGTAGTGGCGGAGGCAATGAGCAGTTCTTC	CASSLGSGGGNEQFF
TRBJ2-3	once	TRBV4-3	-	TGCGCCAGCAGCCTCCGCTACAGGCCCCAGGGAGGAGACGGAACAGATACGCAGTATTTT	CASSLRYRPQGGDGTDTQYF
TRBJ2-7	-	TRBV5-4	-	TGTGCCAGCAAGAAGGCCGGGAGTAGTTACGAGCAGTACTTC	CASKKAGSSYEQYF
TRBJ1-1	-	TRBV5-4	TRBD1	TGTGCCAGCAGCTCGGACAGGGGGCAGAACACTGAAGCTTTCTTT	CASSSDRGQNTEAFF
TRBJ1-4	-	TRBV4-1	-	TGCGCCAGCAGCCCTTTAGTGGTCGCTAATGAAAAACTGTTTTTT	CASSPLVVANEKLFF
TRBJ2-2	-	TRBV7-9	TRBD1	TGTGCCAGCAGCTTTTGGCCGGGACAGCGGACCGGGGAGCTGTTTTTT	CASSFWPGQRTGELFF
TRBJ2-5	-	TRBV27	TRBD1	TGTGCCAGCAGTTTGGGGACAGGGTCTGAGACCCAGTACTTC	CASSLGTGSETQYF
TRBJ1-5	-	TRBV18	TRBD1	TGTGCCAGCTCACCATCGGGACAGAATCAGCCCCAGCATTTT	CASSPSGQNQPQHF
TRBJ2-3	-	TRBV9	-	TGTGCCAGCAGCGTACCTAGTGGAGATACGCAGTATTTT	CASSVPSGDTQYF
TRBJ2-7	-	TRBV15	TRBD1	TGTGCCACCAGCAGAGATAGCGACAGGGGCGAGCAGTACTTC	CATSRDSDRGEQYF
TRBJ2-1	-	TRBV10-3	-	TGTGCCATCAGTGGACGGGACAATGAGCAGTTCTTC	CAISGRDNEQFF
TRBJ2-2	-	TRBV6-2/TRBV6-3	-	TGTGCCAGCAGTTACTCGAGCCTTCTAAGAGGAACCGGGGAGCTGTTTTTT	CASSYSSLLRGTGELFF
TRBJ2-5	few	TRBV28	-	TGTGCCAGCAGTCCGACCGACACTCAAGAGACCCAGTACTTC	CASSPTDTQETQYF
TRBJ2-7	many	TRBV24-1	-	TGTGCCACCCGGGATCCCAACTCCTACGAGCAGTACTTC	CATRDPNSYEQYF
TRBJ2-1	few	TRBV24-1	TRBD2	TGTGCCACCCCCGGACTAGTCGAAAGTAGCTCCTACAATGAGCAGTTCTTC	CATPGLVESSSYNEQFF
TRBJ1-2	-	TRBV29-1	TRBD1	TGCAGCGTTCGACAGGGGGGCGGCTACACCTTC	CSVRQGGGYTF
TRBJ2-7	-	TRBV6-1	TRBD2	TGTGCCAGCAGTGAAAGCCCGGGACTAGCGGGAACCGACTACGAGCAGTACTTC	CASSESPGLAGTDYEQYF
TRBJ1-5	-	TRBV19	TRBD1	TGTGCCAGTAGCCCTCTAGGGGACAGCCGCAATCAGCCCCAGCATTTT	CASSPLGDSRNQPQHF
TRBJ1-6	-	TRBV7-9	-	TGTGCCAGCAGCCTGACAGGCCCGGGTTCACCCCTCCACTTT	CASSLTGPGSPLHF
TRBJ1-1	-	TRBV6-2/TRBV6-3	-	TGTGCCAGCAGTTACGGGCCGAGCGGTTGTTTCTTT	CASSYGPSGCFF
TRBJ2-7	few	TRBV2	TRBD2	TGTGCCAGCAGACGAGCGGGGACCCCGTCCTACGAGCAGTACTTC	CASRRAGTPSYEQYF
TRBJ1-2	few	TRBV29-1	-	TGCAGCGTTGTCGAGACCGGGAAGGGCTACACCTTC	CSVVETGKGYTF
TRBJ2-5	once	TRBV28	-	TGTGCCAGCAGTAGTAGCGGCAGTTCTCGTGAGACCCAGTACTTC	CASSSSGSSRETQYF
TRBJ2-1	few	TRBV10-3	TRBD1	TGTGCCATCAGCCAAAAGACAGGGGGAAATGAGCAGTTCTTC	CAISQKTGGNEQFF
TRBJ1-1	-	TRBV7-2	TRBD1	TGTGCCAGCAGCTTAGCGGGACAGGGTCGGGACACTGAAGCTTTCTTT	CASSLAGQGRDTEAFF
TRBJ1-3	-	TRBV7-2	-	TGTGCCAGCAGCTTAAGGAGAGGAAACACCATATATTTT	CASSLRRGNTIYF
TRBJ2-2	-	TRBV19	-	TGTGCCAGTAGTATGGCTCTCGGGGGGGAGCTGTTTTTT	CASSMALGGELFF
TRBJ2-2	-	TRBV7-9	-	TGTGCCAGCAGCTTACGTGGGCCGAGTACCGGGGAGCTGTTTTTT	CASSLRGPSTGELFF
TRBJ2-5	once	TRBV5-5	-	TGTGCCAGCAGCTTGTCCGAGGTGACCCAGTACTTC	CASSLSEVTQYF
TRBJ1-1	-	TRBV19	-	TGTGCCAGTGGTCCGAGTTACACTGAAGCTTTCTTT	CASGPSYTEAFF
TRBJ2-5	once	TRBV7-2	-	TGTGCCAGCAGCACCCTGACAGGAGCCCAAGAGACCCAGTACTTC	CASSTLTGAQETQYF
TRBJ2-1	-	TRBV9	TRBD1	TGTGCCAGCAGCGTCACGGCACAGGGGCCCTACAATGAGCAGTTCTTC	CASSVTAQGPYNEQFF
TRBJ1-2	few	TRBV27	TRBD1	TGTGCCAGCAGGGGACAGGGAACCTATGGCTACACCTTC	CASRGQGTYGYTF